What follows are 21 T cell receptor beta chains derived from one specimen sequenced in a study of T cell repertoires in cytomegalovirus infection. TCRdb passed the reads through MiXCR, listing each CDR3 protein once. Here the sample spans some 230,000 distinct CDR3 sequences, approximately 22% being singletons. Sequencing was performed on CD8+ T cells from PBMCs. The receptors were gathered from a human donor in good health (CMV status not recorded). Some clones in this sample may be carry-over from other donors' samples.

This clonotype came up a few times. The chain has TRBV10-3 and TRBJ2-5; D is ambiguous. Germline CDR1 reads ENHRY; CDR2 reads SYGVKD. The length of the CDR3 is 13 residues. The germline V and J ends were trimmed by 2 bases and 2 bases, with 6 bases remaining between them. In DNA, the CDR3 is TGTGCCATCAGTGAGCCAGCGCAAGAGACCCAGTACTTC. Encoded protein: CAISEPAQETQYF.

This clonotype turned up a few times. This chain joins TRBV5-1 and TRBJ2-2, with D perhaps TRBD1 or TRBD2 (5 bases each). The CDR3 contains 15 residues. Trimming cost V 4 bases and J 0 bases, with 10 bases left between them. The germline V gene has CDR1 SGHRS and CDR2 YFSETQ. In nucleotides, the CDR3 is TGCGCCAGCAGCGAGGGACGAGCGAACACCGGGGAGCTGTTTTTT. Translating gives CASSEGRANTGELFF.

The chain links TRBV2 to TRBJ2-1; D unresolved. Trimming pared 7 bases from V and 1 base from J, leaving 5 bases between. This CDR3 comprises 12 residues. CDR1 SNHLY and CDR2 FYNNEI come from the germline V gene. CDR3 amino acids: CASKVSYNEQFF. CDR3 sequence (DNA): TGTGCCAGCAAGGTTTCCTACAATGAGCAGTTCTTC.

J is TRBJ2-1 and V is TRBV20-1; 12 bases map to TRBD2. CDR1 and CDR2 (germline): DFQATT, SNEGSKA (reference sequence). This CDR3 has 13 residues. With V trimmed by 2 bases and J by 14 bases, 7 bases remained unmatched. In DNA, the CDR3 is TGCAGTGCTAGACTAGCGGGGGGGAATGTGGAGTTCTTC. Residues: CSARLAGGNVEFF.

There are many counts of this clonotype. The CDR3 loop reads CASSFTDTQYF. CDR3 nucleotide sequence: TGTGCCAGCAGCTTCACAGATACGCAGTATTTT. This chain joins TRBV12-3 or TRBV12-4 and TRBJ2-3; D gene unclear. The germline V and J ends were trimmed by 6 bases and 2 bases, with 3 bases remaining between them. The CDR3 extends over 11 amino acids.

This clonotype was counted many times. The V call is TRBV12-3 or TRBV12-4, the J call TRBJ2-1, with no clear D. V lost 6 bases to trimming and J lost 1 base, with 4 bases between them. This CDR3 is 12 amino acids long. DNA for the CDR3: TGTGCCAGCAGGGGGTCCTACAATGAGCAGTTCTTC. As protein: CASRGSYNEQFF.

This clonotype was observed a few times. The J gene is TRBJ2-3, the V gene TRBV11-3; perhaps TRBD2 as D (7 bases). The CDR3 runs to 15 residues. Germline loops: CDR1 SGHNT, CDR2 YENEEA. Trimming left V 5 bases short and J 2 bases short, with 14 bases between. For the CDR3, the DNA is TGTGCCAGCAGCCAGAGGGGGGGCGTCACAGATACGCAGTATTTT. Translation gives CASSQRGGVTDTQYF. The whole variable domain, remainder taken from reference TRBV11-3 and TRBJ2-3, is EAGVVQSPRYKIIEKKQPVAFWCNPISGHNTLYWYLQNLGQGPELLIRYENEEAVDDSQLPKDRFSAERLKGVDSTLKIQPAELGDSAVYLCASSQRGGVTDTQYFGPGTRLTVL.

This clonotype was picked up a small number of times. The chain is built from TRBV4-1 and TRBJ1-2; no firm D call. V was trimmed by 0 bases and J by 2 bases, leaving 10 bases between them. CDR3 length: 15 residues. Germline V gives CDR1 MGHRA, CDR2 YSYEKL. DNA of the CDR3: TGCGCCAGCAGCCAAGAACCCCTCAAGAACTATGGCTACACCTTC. It codes for CASSQEPLKNYGYTF.

The rearrangement links TRBV28 to TRBJ2-1; 8 bases are a match to TRBD2. The CDR3 has 14 residues. Germline CDR1 MDHEN, CDR2 SYDVKM. The V and J ends lost 5 bases and 8 bases, in that order; junction bases with no gene match: 8. The DNA of the CDR3 is TGTGCCAGCAGTCTACGGGGGGGCACCCATGAGCAGTTCTTC. It specifies CASSLRGGTHEQFF.

This clonotype has only a few counts. The V gene is TRBV30, the J gene TRBJ2-1, with 12 bases fitting TRBD2. With V trimmed by 7 bases and J by 0 bases, 10 bases remained unmatched. CDR1 is GTSNPN, CDR2 SVGIG, per germline (reference sequence). CDR3 length: 17 residues. CDR3 region: CASTGLAGTVSYNEQFF. CDR3 DNA sequence: TGTGCCTCTACTGGACTAGCGGGAACCGTCTCCTACAATGAGCAGTTCTTC. The variable domain in full, with the rest retrieved from reference TRBV30 and TRBJ2-1, is SQTIHQWPATLVQPVGSPLSLECTVEGTSNPNLYWYRQAAGRGLQLLFYSVGIGQISSEVPQNLSASRPQDRQFILSSKKLLLSDSGFYLCASTGLAGTVSYNEQFFGPGTRLTVL.

This clonotype was counted a few times. The V call is TRBV28, the J call TRBJ2-7, with a possible D match to TRBD2 (5 bases). CDR1 and CDR2 from the germline V gene are MDHEN and SYDVKM. This CDR3 is built from 13 residues. Trimming left V 3 bases short and J 4 bases short, with 10 bases between. The CDR3 DNA sequence: TGTGCCAGCAGTTTCTCCTGGACTTACGAGCAGTACTTC. Protein product: CASSFSWTYEQYF. Combining the CDR3 with reference TRBV28 and TRBJ2-7 gives the whole variable domain DVKVTQSSRYLVKRTGEKVFLECVQDMDHENMFWYRQDPGLGLRLIYFSYDVKMKEKGDIPEGYSVSREKKERFSLILESASTNQTSMYLCASSFSWTYEQYFGPGTRLTVT.

As to this clonotype: A much more abundant neighbour one base away suggests this may be a read error. The chain joins TRBV2 to TRBJ1-1, with a weak D call TRBD1 (5 bases). Per germline, CDR1 SNHLY and CDR2 FYNNEI. The CDR3 is made up of 13 amino acids. The CDR3 reads CTSNYGGGAEAFF. The CDR3 nucleotides are TGTACCAGCAATTACGGTGGGGGGGCTGAAGCTTTCTTT.

This clonotype has a handful of counts. The genes are TRBV6-2 or TRBV6-3 and TRBJ1-1; 7 bases agree with TRBD1. The germline V gene encodes CDR1 MNHEY and CDR2 SVGEGT. This CDR3 has 15 amino acids. V shed 1 base and J 7 bases; nucleotides not matched to a gene: 9. The CDR3 is CASSYLLGQKYEAFF. CDR3 DNA sequence: TGTGCCAGCAGTTACTTGCTGGGACAGAAATATGAAGCTTTCTTT.

This clonotype was counted many times. This chain links TRBV7-9 with TRBJ2-7; TRBD1 aligns across 8 bases. The CDR3 totals 12 residues. The germline V gene encodes CDR1 SEHNR and CDR2 FQNEAQ (reference sequence). Trimming took 6 bases from V and 6 from J; bases not matched to a gene: 4. The CDR3 is CASRDRAGEQYF. The CDR3 nucleotides read TGTGCCAGCAGGGACAGGGCCGGCGAGCAGTACTTC.

The chain recombines TRBV12-3 or TRBV12-4 with TRBJ2-5; the D is unclear. V lost 2 bases to trimming and J lost 5 bases, with 15 bases between them. The CDR3 runs 15 residues. DNA for the CDR3: TGTGCCAGCAGTTTATCCCCCTCAGGTGCTGAGACCCAGTACTTC. Translation gives CASSLSPSGAETQYF.

J is TRBJ1-1 and V is TRBV29-1; D may be TRBD1 (6 bases). Germline CDR1 and CDR2: SQVTM and ANQGSEA. There are 13 residues in the CDR3. V was trimmed by 6 bases and J by 4 bases, leaving 15 bases between them. The CDR3 sequence is CSVVGGWGTEAFF. The CDR3, as DNA: TGCAGCGTCGTAGGGGGATGGGGCACTGAAGCTTTCTTT.

This clonotype was seen many times. The chain links TRBV7-3 to TRBJ2-3, with 10 bases aligning to TRBD2. Looked up from germline, CDR1 is SGHTA and CDR2 is FQGTGA. V lost 5 bases and J lost 4; bases outside the gene matches: 3. The length of the CDR3 is 14 residues. CDR3 in DNA: TGTGCCAGCAGCCCTAGCGGGGGAGCAGATACGCAGTATTTT. Amino acids: CASSPSGGADTQYF.

The chain recombines TRBV29-1 with TRBJ2-7, with D uncertain. The V and J ends lost 0 bases and 4 bases respectively, with 16 bases between them. Germline CDR1 and CDR2: SQVTM and ANQGSEA. The CDR3 length is 15 residues. The CDR3 bases are TGCAGCGTTGAAGATGACTCTACCCCGATTTACGAGCAGTACTTC. Amino acid sequence: CSVEDDSTPIYEQYF.

At least ten counts were recorded for this clonotype. The J gene is TRBJ2-1, the V gene TRBV7-2; 12 bases agree with TRBD2. The junction had 13 bases not matched to a gene; V was cut back by 5 bases and J by 8 bases. Germline V gives CDR1 SGHTA, CDR2 FQGNSA. The CDR3 is made up of 17 amino acids. The CDR3 DNA reads as TGTGCCAGCAGCGCCGCTCTGCTAGCGGGGGGGCCGCATGAGCAGTTCTTC. The encoded protein is CASSAALLAGGPHEQFF.

The chain employs TRBV29-1 and TRBJ1-2; 8 nucleotides align to TRBD1. CDR3 length: 14 residues. The J segment lost 4 bases and the V segment lost 7 bases, leaving 11 bases of the junction unmatched. Looked up from germline, CDR1 is SQVTM and CDR2 is ANQGSEA. CDR3: CSAKDRGNVYGYTF. CDR3 coding DNA: TGCAGCGCCAAAGACAGGGGTAATGTCTATGGCTACACCTTC.

This clonotype was seen more than once but under ten times. The rearrangement links TRBV4-1 to TRBJ1-4; 9 bases line up with TRBD1. Germline V lookup: CDR1 MGHRA, CDR2 YSYEKL. CDR3 length: 16 residues. V lost 4 bases to trimming and J lost 7 bases; unmatched junction nucleotides: 10. The CDR3 loop reads CASSPAIGTGLEKLFF. DNA for the CDR3: TGCGCCAGCAGCCCAGCCATCGGGACAGGGCTTGAAAAACTGTTTTTT.